This T cell receptor beta chain stems from a study of blood T cell repertoires in COVID-19. Sequenced by immunoSEQ multiplex PCR; TCRdb stores in-frame clones only, minus some. The data contain tens of thousands of clones, 87% of them seen just once; the ten biggest clones take up around 5.4%. The CDR3 sequence is 15 residues long. Germline V gene lookup returns CDR1 SGDLS and CDR2 YYNGEE. V was trimmed by 0 bases and J by 5 bases, leaving 14 bases between them. The chain is built from TRBV9 and TRBJ1-2; the D is unclear. Sequenced: peripheral blood. The clonotype was recovered from a man aged 55 to 69 with active COVID-19. CDR3 protein: CASSVVGDSLYGYTF. CDR3 DNA: TGTGCCAGCAGCGTAGTTGGAGATTCCTTGTATGGCTACACCTTC.